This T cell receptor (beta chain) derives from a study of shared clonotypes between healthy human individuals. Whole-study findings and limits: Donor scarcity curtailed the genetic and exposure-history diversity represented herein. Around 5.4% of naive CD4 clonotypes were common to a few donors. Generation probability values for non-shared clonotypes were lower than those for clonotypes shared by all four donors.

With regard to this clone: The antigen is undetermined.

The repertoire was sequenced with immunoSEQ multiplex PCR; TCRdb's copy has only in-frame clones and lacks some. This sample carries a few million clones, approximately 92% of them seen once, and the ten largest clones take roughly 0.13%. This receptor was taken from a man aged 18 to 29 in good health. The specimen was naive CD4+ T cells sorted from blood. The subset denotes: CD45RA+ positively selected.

This chain's CDR3 is CASSLGQLSSGNTIYF. In DNA, the CDR3 is TGTGCCAGCAGCTTAGGTCAGCTTTCCTCTGGAAACACCATATATTTT. The chain employs TRBV11-2 and TRBJ1-3; no clear D gene. Looked up from germline, CDR1 is SGHAT and CDR2 is FQNNGV. V gave up 1 base and J gave up 0 bases, with 10 bases separating them. This CDR3 is 16 amino acids long.